The TCR beta chain under discussion was sequenced for a study of T cells in Graves' hyperthyroidism and ophthalmopathy. Study-wide results and caveats: Most expanded thyroid clonotypes above 0.001 also appeared in blood.

Amplification of TCR beta CDR3 regions was performed using RNA transcripts as template. Researchers ran a first-round RT-PCR on the TCR CDR3 using the HTBI primer set. TCRdb reprocessed the multiplex PCR reads with MiXCR, giving one entry per CDR3 protein. The data hold hundreds of thousands of distinct CDR3 sequences, with 38% observed a single time. As to this clonotype: Its antigen remains unknown.

Patients were excluded for uncontrolled infection, other autoimmune disease, pregnancy or lactation. This CDR3 spans 14 amino acids. The V gene's germline CDR1 is SGDLS and CDR2 YYNGEE. Trimming left V 3 bases short and J 6 bases short, with 12 bases between. The V call is TRBV9, the J call TRBJ2-2, with D perhaps given as TRBD1 or TRBD2 (5 bases each). The origin of this receptor is a man aged 18 to 30 with Graves' hyperthyroidism. The specimen sequenced was blood. This chain's CDR3 is CASSETWDPGELFF. The CDR3 DNA sequence: TGTGCCAGCAGCGAAACGTGGGACCCCGGGGAGCTGTTTTTT.